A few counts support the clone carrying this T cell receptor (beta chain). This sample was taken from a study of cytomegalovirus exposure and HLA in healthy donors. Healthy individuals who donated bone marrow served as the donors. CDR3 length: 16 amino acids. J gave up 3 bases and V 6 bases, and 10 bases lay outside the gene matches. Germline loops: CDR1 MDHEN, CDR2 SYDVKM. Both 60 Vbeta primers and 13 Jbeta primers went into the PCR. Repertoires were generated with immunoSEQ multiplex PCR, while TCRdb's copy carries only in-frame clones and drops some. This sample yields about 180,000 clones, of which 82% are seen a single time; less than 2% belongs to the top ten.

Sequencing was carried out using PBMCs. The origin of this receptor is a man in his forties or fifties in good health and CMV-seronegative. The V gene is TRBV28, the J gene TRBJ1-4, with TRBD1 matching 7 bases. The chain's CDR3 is CASSQKQGPPNEKLFF. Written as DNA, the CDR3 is TGTGCCAGCAGCCAGAAACAGGGGCCGCCTAATGAAAAACTGTTTTTT.